This note documents a single TCR beta chain sequence. Its antigen is still unknown. Base qualities are missing; no much larger clone stands one base away. The sample holds other DNA sequences that translate to the same CDR3. The data originate from a study of shared clonotypes between healthy human individuals (dated by TCRdb to the early 2020s). Looking at the study overall: Three men and a couple of women, aged 18 to 49 years, made up the cohort. Blood TCR repertoires of a handful of healthy adults were deeply sequenced to estimate repertoire size and the extent of clonotype sharing between individuals. Each donor's leukapheresis produced roughly between roughly 0.85 and 10 billion PBMCs. To increase sequencing depth and limit assay-specific biases, different laboratories used diverse techniques to prepare libraries and sequence TCR repertoires. Per donor, three plates each were used for CD4 naive and CD4 memory, two for CD8 naive, and one for CD8 memory.

The donors were healthy, HIV-negative adults with no recently reported acute infections or vaccinations. Every donor was a Caucasian adult living in Nashville, Tennessee, USA. CD4+ T cells were enriched by magnetic negative selection, after which naive cells were positively selected on CD45RA and the negative fraction was taken as the memory subset. Blood was collected by leukapheresis, and PBMCs were isolated by Ficoll-Histopaque density gradient centrifugation and then cryopreserved in liquid nitrogen vapor phase. Analytical flow cytometry was used to check the purity and quantity of every magnetically sorted T cell population. Each sorted fraction had its genomic DNA isolated and then quantified by UV absorbance on a Nanodrop 2000c. Using the deep immunoSEQ assay, TCR CDR3 regions were amplified from genomic DNA by multiplex PCR. Extracted genomic DNA from each cell subset was spread evenly across all wells of several immunoSEQ 96-well plates, with each plate serving as a replicate. For sorted subsets, about 0.2 ug genomic DNA, equal to about 30,000 T cell genomes, was loaded into each replicate PCR. The purified libraries were quantified using a Qubit 3.0 fluorometer, sized with a Bioanalyzer 2100, and then quantified again using the KAPA Library Quantification kit. Every immunoSEQ 96-well plate was sequenced on a separate single-read 150-cycle Illumina NextSeq 550 flow cell. The published analysis was carried out like this. Because the immunoSEQ output held only junctional sequences and lacked quality scores, the filtering could not match the filtering applied to full-length reads. To assign V/J genes and CDR3, sequences were annotated using PyIR, a Python wrapper for IgBLAST v1.9, with IMGT germline references. Reads were removed for weak V/J assignments (E-value above 1e-6), missing CDR3, stop codons, out-of-frame junctions, or ambiguous translated residues. V3J clonotypes were defined as sequences sharing an identical inferred V gene, J gene, and CDR3 amino acid sequence. Percentage overlap between repertoires was computed as shared unique clonotypes divided by the size of the smaller repertoire. Richness of each repertoire was evaluated using RTK rarefaction, the Chao1 estimator, and Recon v2.1 estimates of unobserved clonotypes. Generation probabilities were computed with OLGA for all TCRbeta clonotypes obtained by the gDNA method from several donors. TCRdb stores this immuneACCESS table with in-frame sequences only. Part of the clones is absent; in the studies checked, under half of the shortfall reflects unresolved V genes, and no reason is known for the rest. V, J and clone size were drawn from that table, and D and trimming were deduced from the DNA. The sample table lists some 900,000 clones, 60% to 85% of them with a count of one. The ten largest clonotypes hold around 1.5% of the sample.

The CDR3 runs 11 amino acids, cysteine and phenylalanine included. Only CDR3 DNA remains: 33 bases, in frame from the first base. V is reduced by 6 bases and J by 4 bases, leaving a spacing of 10 bases between them. According to the germline V gene (reference sequence), CDR1 reads DFQATT and CDR2 reads SNEGSKA. Study-wide conclusions, independent of this receptor: When a few donors were compared, the shared fraction of clonotypes was roughly 4.8% for naive CD4, approximately 3.5% for naive CD8, 2% to 2.5% for memory CD4, and 0.4% for memory CD8. Pairwise subsampling indicated that sequencing depth was expected to affect the degree of clonotype sharing among donors. Incomplete sequencing was indicated by rarefaction of sorted-subset datasets, despite the large sequencing depth. Clonotypes shared by all four sorted-subset donors showed higher generation probabilities than non-shared clonotypes. Larger estimated clonotype richness was generally found for naive subsets than for memory subsets. Sampling was restricted to blood, and TCR repertoires in tissue are likely to differ from TCR repertoires in blood. The genetic and exposure-history diversity represented was limited by the small number of donors.

Sequenced: memory CD4+ T cells sorted from blood. The sample's cell subset or site label is to be understood as: CD45RA-negative fraction. The rearrangement combines TRBV20-1 with TRBJ2-7, with the identity of the D gene unclear. The TCR sequence derives from a man younger than 35 in good health. CDR3 sequence: CSASLTYEQYF. The nucleotide sequence reads as follows: TGCAGTGCCTCGCTAACTTACGAGCAGTACTTC.